Shown below are 10 T cell receptor beta chains from a single sample sequenced in a study of shared clonotypes between healthy human individuals. This table comes from immunoSEQ multiplex PCR, and its TCRdb copy is limited to in-frame clones, with some not included. Among over 750,000 clones, about 97% were seen once, and the ten largest hold about 0.21%. Selected positively for CCR7 and CD45RO-negative, naive CD8 cells excluded terminally differentiated effector memory CD45RA+ cells. Sequenced: naive CD8+ T cells sorted from blood. The receptors shown here come from a man aged 25 to 40 in good health.

The chain is built from TRBV11-2 and TRBJ2-1; no clear D gene. The V gene's germline CDR1 is SGHAT and CDR2 FQNNGV. The CDR3 runs 18 residues. Trimming took off 3 bases at V and 0 bases at J, with 18 bases between the two ends. In DNA, the CDR3 is TGTGCCAGCAGCTTTGGGCGTAGGGCGGAGAGCTCCTACAATGAGCAGTTCTTC. Protein product: CASSFGRRAESSYNEQFF.

This sequence joins TRBV4-3 and TRBJ1-4; 8 bases map to TRBD1. CDR1 and CDR2 from the germline V gene are LGHNA and YSLEER. V was clipped by 2 bases and J by 8 bases; unmatched bases: 7. This CDR3 is built from 15 residues. The DNA for the CDR3 is TGCGCCAGCAGCCAACACGCCGGGACAGGAGAAAAACTGTTTTTT. It encodes CASSQHAGTGEKLFF.

About this clone itself: The junction differs from germline at one of its ends, possibly a read error. Here the CDR3 DNA reads TGTGCCAGCAGTTTAGGGACAGGATTCGGTAGCAATCAGCCCCAGCATTTT. Protein sequence: CASSLGTGFGSNQPQHF. The chain joins TRBV7-9 to TRBJ1-5, with 8 bases matching TRBD1. Per the germline V gene, CDR1 is SEHNR and CDR2 is FQNEAQ (reference sequence). This CDR3 has 17 amino acids.

The CDR3 nucleotides are TGTGCCAGCAGTCAGTTAGCGGGAGAGGTTGAGCAGTTCTTC. This gives the protein CASSQLAGEVEQFF. The chain has TRBV2 and TRBJ2-1; 9 bases line up with TRBD2. After removal of 5 bases from V and 9 bases from J, the junction contained 8 bases not matched to a gene. Germline V gives CDR1 SNHLY, CDR2 FYNNEI. The CDR3 covers 14 residues.

With respect to this clone: This same CDR3 is encoded by further DNA sequences in the sample. This chain links TRBV29-1 with TRBJ2-2; no reliable D call. The CDR3 totals 13 residues. CDR1 and CDR2 from the germline V gene are SQVTM and ANQGSEA. V was shortened by 0 bases and J by 0 bases, with 2 bases between the two germline ends. CDR3 in amino acids: CSVEDTNTGELFF. The CDR3 DNA follows: TGCAGCGTTGAAGATACGAACACCGGGGAGCTGTTTTTT.

The J gene is TRBJ1-2, the V gene TRBV4-1; the match to TRBD1 covers 11 bases. This CDR3 comprises 15 residues. Germline values: CDR1 MGHRA, CDR2 YSYEKL. V lost 1 base, J lost 5 bases, and 3 bases stayed unmatched. CDR3 amino acids: CASSQVGTGGYGYTF. CDR3 nucleotide sequence: TGCGCCAGCAGCCAAGTAGGGACAGGGGGTTATGGCTACACCTTC.

Only one count was recorded for this clone. The V and J genes are TRBV10-3 and TRBJ1-1; D is perhaps TRBD1 (6 bases). V gave up 6 bases and J gave up 3 bases, with 17 bases separating them. Per the germline V gene, CDR1 is ENHRY and CDR2 is SYGVKD. This CDR3 has 15 residues. CDR3 in DNA: TGTGCCATCAGCACGACCGGGGGCGGGTACACTGAAGCTTTCTTT. Translated: CAISTTGGGYTEAFF.

The J gene is TRBJ2-5, the V gene TRBV7-8, with 7 bases matching TRBD2. The CDR3 length is 18 residues. CDR1 is SGHVS and CDR2 is FQNEAQ in the germline V gene. The V segment lost 6 bases and the J segment 2 bases; nucleotides outside the gene matches: 18. The CDR3 loop reads CASRKYTGGSGLQETQYF. CDR3 sequence (DNA): TGTGCCAGCAGAAAATACACCGGGGGTAGCGGGTTACAAGAGACCCAGTACTTC.

CDR3 sequence: CASSWGTGMNTEAFF. In nucleotides, the CDR3 is TGTGCCAGCAGCTGGGGGACAGGGATGAACACTGAAGCTTTCTTT. This chain joins TRBV5-4 and TRBJ1-1; TRBD1 matches at 9 bases. The CDR3 spans 15 residues. CDR1 SGHNT and CDR2 YYREEE come from the germline V gene (reference sequence). The trim removed 3 bases at V and 0 bases at J, leaving 3 bases unmatched. The full variable domain, completed using reference TRBV5-4 and TRBJ1-1, is ETGVTQSPTHLIKTRGQQVTLRCSSQSGHNTVSWYQQALGQGPQFIFQYYREEENGRGNFPPRFSGLQFPNYSSELNVNALELDDSALYLCASSWGTGMNTEAFFGQGTRLTVV.

The chain joins TRBV11-2 to TRBJ2-3; D may be TRBD2 (6 bases). Trimming shortened V by 3 bases and J by 5 bases, and 18 bases separated the two germline ends. The germline CDR1 and CDR2 sequences are SGHAT and FQNNGV. This CDR3 spans 16 amino acids. CDR3 in DNA: TGTGCCAGCAGCTTCAGTTTCGGCGGGGAGTTAGATACGCAGTATTTT. As protein: CASSFSFGGELDTQYF.